Each of the 28 T cell receptor beta chains below was sequenced from the same sample in a study of siplizumab effects on memory and regulatory T cells. Assay used: immunoSEQ multiplex PCR; TCRdb lists only in-frame clones, some missing. The data contain approximately 100,000 clones, over 90% of them singletons. Sequencing input: Tregs sorted from blood. The receptors originated from a human donor in good health.

The rearrangement uses TRBV7-9 and TRBJ2-7; no firm D call. Germline V lookup: CDR1 SEHNR, CDR2 FQNEAQ (reference sequence). Trimming left V 5 bases short and J 3 bases short, with 11 bases between. The CDR3 is 13 amino acids. CDR3 protein: CASSPVDLYEQYF. CDR3 bases: TGTGCCAGCAGCCCGGTCGACCTCTACGAGCAGTACTTC.

V is TRBV6-5 and J is TRBJ1-1; D possibly corresponds to TRBD1 (5 bases). CDR1 is MNHEY and CDR2 is SVGAGI in the germline V gene. The CDR3 has 14 amino acids. Trimming left V 4 bases short and J 5 bases short, with 14 bases between. The CDR3 here is CASSSPVGGTEAFF. The CDR3 DNA is TGTGCCAGCAGTTCTCCGGTTGGGGGTACTGAAGCTTTCTTT.

The chain uses TRBV4-1 and TRBJ2-6, with D maybe TRBD1 (5 bases). CDR3 size: 17 residues. CDR1 is MGHRA and CDR2 is YSYEKL in the germline V gene. Between the trimmed V and J ends, which lost 3 bases and 3 bases, there was a span of 15 bases. In DNA, the CDR3 is TGCGCCAGCAGCCAGGCTGGCAGGGATGTTGGGGCCAACGTCCTGACTTTC. Encoded protein: CASSQAGRDVGANVLTF.

The chain links TRBV9 to TRBJ2-1, with a tentative D call TRBD1 (5 bases). The germline V gene encodes CDR1 SGDLS and CDR2 YYNGEE. V lost 1 base, J lost 3 bases, and 5 bases lay in between. The CDR3 spans 13 residues. CDR3 loop: CASSVTGYNEQFF. The CDR3 DNA sequence: TGTGCCAGCAGCGTAACAGGCTACAATGAGCAGTTCTTC.

V and J are TRBV6-1 and TRBJ1-5; the D gene is possibly TRBD1 (6 bases). Germline V gene lookup returns CDR1 MNHNS and CDR2 SASEGT. V gave up 2 bases and J gave up 6 bases, with 11 bases separating them. The CDR3 is 14 amino acids. CDR3 coding DNA: TGTGCCAGCAGTGAACAAACAGGGCCTCAGCCCCAGCATTTT. Translation gives CASSEQTGPQPQHF.

J is TRBJ2-3 and V is TRBV28; D uncertain. V was trimmed by 5 bases and J by 5 bases, leaving 11 bases between them. CDR1 is MDHEN and CDR2 is SYDVKM in the germline V gene. The CDR3 sequence is 13 residues long. CDR3 residues: CASSPPVIDTQYF. The CDR3 DNA follows: TGTGCCAGCAGTCCCCCGGTAATAGATACGCAGTATTTT.

V is TRBV27 and J is TRBJ2-5; D is unresolved. The germline CDR1 and CDR2 sequences are MNHEY and SMNVEV (reference sequence). CDR3 size: 12 residues. V lost 5 bases and J 5 bases, leaving 9 bases between the germline ends. This chain's CDR3 is CASSPSGETQYF. As DNA, the CDR3 is TGTGCCAGCAGTCCTTCTGGGGAGACCCAGTACTTC.

The chain carries TRBV9 and TRBJ1-1, with TRBD1 matching 8 bases. The length of the CDR3 is 13 residues. In germline, CDR1 is SGDLS, CDR2 YYNGEE. The trim removed 4 bases at V and 3 bases at J, leaving 2 bases unmatched. CDR3 nucleotide sequence: TGTGCCAGCAGCACAGGGGGGGACACTGAAGCTTTCTTT. This gives the protein CASSTGGDTEAFF. Using reference TRBV9 and TRBJ1-1 for the parts outside the CDR3, the full variable domain is DSGVTQTPKHLITATGQRVTLRCSPRSGDLSVYWYQQSLDQGLQFLIQYYNGEERAKGNILERFSAQQFPDLHSELNLSSLELGDSALYFCASSTGGDTEAFFGQGTRLTVV.

This clone showed up just once. The chain has TRBV30 and TRBJ2-3; 11 nucleotides agree with TRBD2. The length of the CDR3 is 13 residues. CDR1 and CDR2 (germline): GTSNPN, SVGIG (reference sequence). Trimming at V came to 4 bases and at J to 5 bases, leaving 2 bases not matched to a gene. The CDR3 DNA sequence: TGTGCCTGGACTAGCGGGGGGCAAGATACGCAGTATTTT. Its translation: CAWTSGGQDTQYF.

V usage is TRBV23-1 and J usage is TRBJ1-4; tentatively, D is TRBD1 (6 bases). TRBV23-1 is treated as an ORF (open reading frame) with a function not yet certain. The CDR3 has 15 amino acids. V was shortened by 3 bases and J by 3 bases, with 11 bases between the two germline ends. CDR3 sequence: CASSHTTGPNEKLFF. CDR3 DNA sequence: TGCGCCAGCAGTCACACGACAGGCCCTAATGAAAAACTGTTTTTT.

Written as DNA, the CDR3 is TGCGCCAGCAGCTTGCGGACAGAACCAAACTATGGCTACACCTTC. Its protein is CASSLRTEPNYGYTF. This chain uses TRBV5-1 with TRBJ1-2; D is perhaps TRBD1 (6 bases). Trimming left V 1 base short and J 2 bases short, with 12 bases between. This CDR3 is 15 amino acids long. Germline CDR1 is SGHRS and CDR2 is YFSETQ. Using reference TRBV5-1 and TRBJ1-2 for the parts outside the CDR3, the full variable domain is KAGVTQTPRYLIKTRGQQVTLSCSPISGHRSVSWYQQTPGQGLQFLFEYFSETQRNKGNFPGRFSGRQFSNSRSEMNVSTLELGDSALYLCASSLRTEPNYGYTFGSGTRLTVV.

This chain joins TRBV9 and TRBJ2-2; 7 positions agree with TRBD2. The germline gives CDR1 SGDLS, CDR2 YYNGEE. The CDR3 is 15 amino acids. With 0 bases clipped from V and 6 bases from J, the junction kept 5 bases outside the gene matches. The CDR3 loop reads CASSVGGGSAGELFF. The CDR3 DNA is TGTGCCAGCAGCGTAGGAGGCGGGAGCGCCGGGGAGCTGTTTTTT. Full variable domain (remainder filled in from reference TRBV9 and TRBJ2-2): DSGVTQTPKHLITATGQRVTLRCSPRSGDLSVYWYQQSLDQGLQFLIQYYNGEERAKGNILERFSAQQFPDLHSELNLSSLELGDSALYFCASSVGGGSAGELFFGEGSRLTVL.

This clone was recorded once. The V and J genes are TRBV5-4 and TRBJ1-2; no clear D. The germline V gene has CDR1 SGHNT and CDR2 YYREEE (reference sequence). Trimming removed 1 base from V and 7 bases from J, with 14 bases in between. The CDR3 length is 14 residues. The chain's CDR3 is CASSLQQAGGGYTF. CDR3 DNA: TGTGCCAGCAGCTTGCAGCAGGCGGGCGGTGGCTACACCTTC.

The genes are TRBV5-4 and TRBJ2-3; 7 positions match TRBD2. V shed 4 bases, J shed 3 bases, and the junction held 2 bases outside the gene matches. Germline V lookup: CDR1 SGHNT, CDR2 YYREEE (reference sequence). The CDR3 runs 13 residues. The CDR3 is CASSAGGTDTQYF. The DNA for the CDR3 is TGTGCCAGCAGCGCCGGGGGGACAGATACGCAGTATTTT.

The chain joins TRBV18 to TRBJ1-5; 8 bases fit TRBD1. V gave up 3 bases and J gave up 2 bases; unmatched junction bases: 12. Germline values: CDR1 KGHSH, CDR2 LQKENI. CDR3 size: 18 residues. For the CDR3, the DNA is TGTGCCAGCTCACCCCTCAGTATACAGGGGGGTCGCAATCAGCCCCAGCATTTT. This gives the protein CASSPLSIQGGRNQPQHF.

V usage is TRBV10-3 and J usage is TRBJ2-1, with 10 bases matching TRBD2. CDR3 size: 16 residues. Germline lookup yields CDR1 ENHRY and CDR2 SYGVKD. The J segment lost 4 bases and the V segment lost 7 bases, leaving 10 bases of the junction unmatched. The chain's CDR3 is CAITQSGTSVYNEQFF. DNA of the CDR3: TGTGCCATCACTCAATCCGGGACTAGCGTATACAATGAGCAGTTCTTC.

V and J are TRBV5-1 and TRBJ2-5; D ambiguous. The V gene lost 1 base and the J gene lost 2 bases, with 9 bases spanning the gap. The V gene's germline CDR1 is SGHRS and CDR2 YFSETQ. The CDR3 is 14 residues long. The CDR3: CASSLTVYQETQYF. The CDR3 DNA sequence: TGCGCCAGCAGCTTGACAGTTTATCAAGAGACCCAGTACTTC. The full variable domain, in which reference TRBV5-1 and TRBJ2-5 provide the parts outside the CDR3, is KAGVTQTPRYLIKTRGQQVTLSCSPISGHRSVSWYQQTPGQGLQFLFEYFSETQRNKGNFPGRFSGRQFSNSRSEMNVSTLELGDSALYLCASSLTVYQETQYFGPGTRLLVL.

This chain connects TRBV5-8 to TRBJ1-1; unclear D gene. V gave up 1 base and J gave up 1 base, with 8 bases separating them. This CDR3 contains 14 residues. Germline V gives CDR1 SGHTS, CDR2 YDEGEE. The CDR3, as DNA: TGTGCCAGCAGCTTGCACGGGAGGAACACTGAAGCTTTCTTT. Its protein is CASSLHGRNTEAFF.

The chain recombines TRBV5-1 with TRBJ1-5, with D perhaps TRBD1 (5 bases). V was cut by 4 bases and J by 6 bases, with 17 bases left in between. The CDR3 has 15 amino acids. From germline, CDR1 is SGHRS and CDR2 YFSETQ. CDR3 sequence reads: CASSPEGQGGQPQHF. In DNA, the CDR3 is TGCGCCAGCAGCCCCGAAGGCCAGGGAGGTCAGCCCCAGCATTTT.

The rearrangement uses TRBV6-5 and TRBJ1-6; D is unclear. This CDR3 comprises 14 residues. Looked up from germline, CDR1 is MNHEY and CDR2 is SVGAGI. V was trimmed by 7 bases and J by 7 bases, leaving 14 bases between them. The CDR3 loop reads CASTPGSANSPLHF. The CDR3 coding sequence is TGTGCCAGCACTCCGGGATCTGCGAATTCACCCCTCCACTTT.

The genes are TRBV27 and TRBJ2-3, with D hard to call. This CDR3 region has 16 residues. Germline V gene sequence: CDR1 MNHEY, CDR2 SMNVEV (reference sequence). Trimming pared 4 bases from V and 2 bases from J, leaving 16 bases between. This chain's CDR3 is CASSSRTSPHTDTQYF. As DNA, the CDR3 is TGTGCCAGCAGTTCCCGGACGTCCCCCCACACAGATACGCAGTATTTT.

This chain links TRBV19 with TRBJ1-2; 8 bases align to TRBD1. Germline CDR1 and CDR2: LNHDA and SQIVND (reference sequence). Unmatched junction bases numbered 9, after V lost 3 bases and J lost 3 bases. The CDR3 covers 16 residues. The CDR3 nucleotides read TGTGCCAGTAGTATTCTCGAGGACAGGGCCTACTATGGCTACACCTTC. It encodes CASSILEDRAYYGYTF.

The chain couples TRBV10-3 to TRBJ2-3; D is undetermined. V was pared by 3 bases and J by 4 bases, with 2 bases between. This CDR3 contains 11 residues. Germline CDR1 is ENHRY and CDR2 is SYGVKD. The CDR3 region has the DNA TGTGCCATCAGTGATCCAGATACGCAGTATTTT. Translated: CAISDPDTQYF.

The gene calls are TRBV5-1 and TRBJ2-1, with 9 bases fitting TRBD2. Germline lookup yields CDR1 SGHRS and CDR2 YFSETQ. The CDR3 runs to 15 residues. With 4 bases clipped from V and 6 bases from J, the junction kept 8 bases outside the gene matches. CDR3 DNA: TGCGCCAGCAGCACCGGGACTAGCTACTCCAATGAGCAGTTCTTC. It translates to CASSTGTSYSNEQFF. The variable domain in full, completed from reference TRBV5-1 and TRBJ2-1, reads KAGVTQTPRYLIKTRGQQVTLSCSPISGHRSVSWYQQTPGQGLQFLFEYFSETQRNKGNFPGRFSGRQFSNSRSEMNVSTLELGDSALYLCASSTGTSYSNEQFFGPGTRLTVL.

The chain couples TRBV9 to TRBJ1-3, with 9 bases that match TRBD1. CDR1 is SGDLS, CDR2 YYNGEE, per germline. The V segment lost 4 bases and the J segment 3 bases; nucleotides outside the gene matches: 5. This CDR3 is 15 amino acids long. The CDR3 reads CASSTGTGIGNTIYF. In nucleotides, the CDR3 is TGTGCCAGCAGCACCGGGACAGGGATTGGAAACACCATATATTTT.

The chain joins TRBV19 to TRBJ2-7; D is tentatively TRBD1 or TRBD2 (5 bases each). The CDR3 is made up of 12 amino acids. Trimming removed 8 bases at V and 2 bases at J, with 10 bases between. Looked up from germline, CDR1 is LNHDA and CDR2 is SQIVND (reference sequence). CDR3 nucleotide sequence: TGTGCCAGTCGAGGGACCGCCTACGAGCAGTACTTC. It encodes CASRGTAYEQYF.

The chain joins TRBV2 to TRBJ1-2; maybe TRBD1 (6 bases). V shed 7 bases and J shed 3 bases, with 15 bases lying between them. The CDR3 is 14 residues long. Germline loops: CDR1 SNHLY, CDR2 FYNNEI. The CDR3 spells CASIPGGPHYGYTF. CDR3 DNA sequence: TGTGCCAGCATCCCTGGGGGCCCTCACTATGGCTACACCTTC.

V and J are TRBV4-1 and TRBJ2-7; 8 bases fit TRBD2. With V trimmed by 1 base and J by 2 bases, 10 bases remained unmatched. The CDR3 consists of 17 residues. CDR1 MGHRA and CDR2 YSYEKL come from the germline V gene. The CDR3 coding sequence is TGCGCCAGCAGCCAAGGGGTAGCGGGGCGACCAACCTACGAGCAGTACTTC. As protein: CASSQGVAGRPTYEQYF.